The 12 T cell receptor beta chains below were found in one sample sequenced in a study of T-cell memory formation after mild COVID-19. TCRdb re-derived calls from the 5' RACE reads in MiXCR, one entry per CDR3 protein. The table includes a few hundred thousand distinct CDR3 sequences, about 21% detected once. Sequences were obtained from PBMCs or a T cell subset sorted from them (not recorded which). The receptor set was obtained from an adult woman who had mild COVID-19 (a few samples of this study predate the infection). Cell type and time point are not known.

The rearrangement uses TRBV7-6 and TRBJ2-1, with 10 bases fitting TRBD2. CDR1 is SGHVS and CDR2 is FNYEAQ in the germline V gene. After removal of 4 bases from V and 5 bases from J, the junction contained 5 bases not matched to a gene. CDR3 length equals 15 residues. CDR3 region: CASSSLAGVHNEQFF. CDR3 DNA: TGTGCCAGCAGCTCCCTAGCGGGAGTCCACAATGAGCAGTTCTTC.

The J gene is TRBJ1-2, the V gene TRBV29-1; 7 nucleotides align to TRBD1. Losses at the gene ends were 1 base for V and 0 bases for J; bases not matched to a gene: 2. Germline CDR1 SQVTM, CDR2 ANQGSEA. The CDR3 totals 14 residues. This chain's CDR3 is CSVEVGTANYGYTF. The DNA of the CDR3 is TGCAGCGTTGAAGTGGGGACAGCTAACTATGGCTACACCTTC.

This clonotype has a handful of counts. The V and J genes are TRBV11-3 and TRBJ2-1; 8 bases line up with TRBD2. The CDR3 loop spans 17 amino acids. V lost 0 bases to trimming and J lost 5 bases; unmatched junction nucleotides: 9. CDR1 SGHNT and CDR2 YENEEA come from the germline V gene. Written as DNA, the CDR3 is TGTGCCAGCAGCTTAGATCTAGGTCTAGCGGGTAACAATGAGCAGTTCTTC. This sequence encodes CASSLDLGLAGNNEQFF.

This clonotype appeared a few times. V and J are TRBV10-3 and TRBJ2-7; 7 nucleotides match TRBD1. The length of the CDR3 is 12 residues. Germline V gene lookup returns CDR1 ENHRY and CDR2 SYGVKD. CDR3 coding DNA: TGTGCTGCCGGGGACAGCTCCTACGAGCAGTACTTC. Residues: CAAGDSSYEQYF.

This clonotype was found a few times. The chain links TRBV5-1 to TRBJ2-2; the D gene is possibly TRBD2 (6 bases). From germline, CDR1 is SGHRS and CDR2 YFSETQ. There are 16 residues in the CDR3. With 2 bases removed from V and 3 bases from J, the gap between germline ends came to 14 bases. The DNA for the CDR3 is TGCGCCAGCAGCTTTAACGGGGGAAGGGACACCGGGGAGCTGTTTTTT. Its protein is CASSFNGGRDTGELFF. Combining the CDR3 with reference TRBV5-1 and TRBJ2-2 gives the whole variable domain KAGVTQTPRYLIKTRGQQVTLSCSPISGHRSVSWYQQTPGQGLQFLFEYFSETQRNKGNFPGRFSGRQFSNSRSEMNVSTLELGDSALYLCASSFNGGRDTGELFFGEGSRLTVL.

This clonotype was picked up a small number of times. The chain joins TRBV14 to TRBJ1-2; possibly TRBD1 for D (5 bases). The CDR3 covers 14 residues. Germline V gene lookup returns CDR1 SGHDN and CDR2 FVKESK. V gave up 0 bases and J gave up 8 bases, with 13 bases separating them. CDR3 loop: CASSQDWAGSGYTF. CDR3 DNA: TGTGCCAGCAGCCAAGATTGGGCAGGGAGCGGCTACACCTTC.

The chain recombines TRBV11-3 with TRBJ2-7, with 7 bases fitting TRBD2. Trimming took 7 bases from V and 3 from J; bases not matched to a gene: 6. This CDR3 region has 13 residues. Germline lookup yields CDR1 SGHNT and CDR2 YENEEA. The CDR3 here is CASTRGGGYEQYF. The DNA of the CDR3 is TGTGCCAGCACTCGCGGGGGTGGCTACGAGCAGTACTTC. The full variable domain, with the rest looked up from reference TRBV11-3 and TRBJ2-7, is EAGVVQSPRYKIIEKKQPVAFWCNPISGHNTLYWYLQNLGQGPELLIRYENEEAVDDSQLPKDRFSAERLKGVDSTLKIQPAELGDSAVYLCASTRGGGYEQYFGPGTRLTVT.

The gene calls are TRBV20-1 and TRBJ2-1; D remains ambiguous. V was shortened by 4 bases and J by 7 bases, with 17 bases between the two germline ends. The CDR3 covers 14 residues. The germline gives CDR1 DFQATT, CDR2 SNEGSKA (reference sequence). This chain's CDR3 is CSAMDLVSQNEQFF. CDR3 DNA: TGCAGTGCTATGGATCTTGTCAGTCAGAATGAGCAGTTCTTC.

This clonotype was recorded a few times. The CDR3 is CATSRRVDYEQYF. CDR3 in DNA: TGTGCCACCAGCAGACGGGTGGACTACGAGCAGTACTTC. This chain uses TRBV15 with TRBJ2-7; D is undetermined. Trimming shortened V by 2 bases and J by 3 bases, and 8 bases separated the two germline ends. Germline assignment: CDR1 LNHNV and CDR2 YYDKDF (reference sequence). The CDR3 extends over 13 amino acids.

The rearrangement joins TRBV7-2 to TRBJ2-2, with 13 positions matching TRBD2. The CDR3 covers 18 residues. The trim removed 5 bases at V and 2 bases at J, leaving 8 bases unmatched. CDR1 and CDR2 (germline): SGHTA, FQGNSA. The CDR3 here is CASSLGLAGASNTGELFF. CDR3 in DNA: TGTGCCAGCAGCCTAGGACTAGCGGGAGCCTCAAACACCGGGGAGCTGTTTTTT.

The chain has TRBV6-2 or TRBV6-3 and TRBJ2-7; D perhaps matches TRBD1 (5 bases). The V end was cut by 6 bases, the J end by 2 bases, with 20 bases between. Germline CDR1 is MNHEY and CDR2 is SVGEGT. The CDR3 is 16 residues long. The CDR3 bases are TGTGCCAGCAGCTCCCCCGGCAGGGATAGGACCTACGAGCAGTACTTC. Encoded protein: CASSSPGRDRTYEQYF.

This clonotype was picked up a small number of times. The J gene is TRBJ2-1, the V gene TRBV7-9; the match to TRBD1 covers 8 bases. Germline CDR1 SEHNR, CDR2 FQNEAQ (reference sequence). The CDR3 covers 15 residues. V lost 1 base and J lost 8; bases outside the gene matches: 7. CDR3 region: CASSLEGQGRHEQFF. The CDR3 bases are TGTGCCAGCAGCTTAGAAGGACAGGGCAGGCATGAGCAGTTCTTC. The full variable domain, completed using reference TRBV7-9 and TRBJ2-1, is DTGVSQNPRHKITKRGQNVTFRCDPISEHNRLYWYRQTLGQGPEFLTYFQNEAQLEKSRLLSDRFSAERPKGSFSTLEIQRTEQGDSAMYLCASSLEGQGRHEQFFGPGTRLTVL.